Each of the 30 T cell receptor beta chains below was sequenced from the same sample in a study of blood T cell repertoires in COVID-19. The table came from immunoSEQ multiplex PCR; TCRdb's copy has only in-frame clones and leaves some out. The sample contains 70,000 or so clones, approximately 90% of which appear only once. The sequenced material came from peripheral blood. The source is a man aged 60 to 69 with acute or convalescent COVID-19.

The V and J genes are TRBV7-9 and TRBJ1-6; tentative D call: TRBD1 (5 bases). V was pared by 3 bases and J by 9 bases, with 12 bases between. The CDR3 length is 14 residues. From germline, CDR1 is SEHNR and CDR2 FQNEAQ (reference sequence). The CDR3 DNA follows: TGTGCCAGCAGCTTCGATACAGGTCTTTCACCCCTCCACTTT. Its protein is CASSFDTGLSPLHF.

This clone occurred once. The CDR3 does not close with the conserved phenylalanine or tryptophan, likely indicating a read error. No DNA is shown, since the ends of the CDR3 on it are uncertain; the CDR3 is the one TCRdb lists. The J gene is TRBJ1-2, the V gene TRBV7-9; TRBD1 is the table's D call and was not checked against the DNA. The CDR3 is 14 residues long, ends included. Germline-derived CDR1 and CDR2 are SEHNR and FQNEAQ (reference sequence). CDR3 loop: CASRDETGGGSLTL.

The rearrangement joins TRBV27 to TRBJ2-2, with D possibly being TRBD2 (5 bases). From germline, CDR1 is MNHEY and CDR2 SMNVEV (reference sequence). The CDR3 has 14 amino acids. Between the trimmed V and J ends, which lost 1 base and 7 bases, there was a span of 10 bases. CDR3 bases: TGTGCCAGCAGTTTATGGCGGGCCGTCGGGGAGCTGTTTTTT. It is translated as CASSLWRAVGELFF.

V and J are TRBV7-9 and TRBJ2-1, with 14 bases identical to TRBD2. This CDR3 has 18 amino acids. Losses at the gene ends were 4 bases for V and 10 bases for J; bases not matched to a gene: 15. Germline CDR1 is SEHNR and CDR2 is FQNEAQ (reference sequence). The CDR3 DNA reads TGTGCCAGCAGCTCACCAGGGACTAGCGGGAGATTGGCGGGGGAGCAGTTCTTC. Its protein is CASSSPGTSGRLAGEQFF.

The chain carries TRBV19 and TRBJ1-1; 7 nucleotides align to TRBD1. This CDR3 is 13 amino acids long. Trimming removed 7 bases from V and 5 bases from J; junction bases left unmatched: 7. Germline V lookup: CDR1 LNHDA, CDR2 SQIVND (reference sequence). CDR3 sequence: CASTLTGPTEAFF. The CDR3 region has the DNA TGTGCCAGTACCCTGACAGGGCCGACTGAAGCTTTCTTT. Complete variable domain (other parts from reference TRBV19 and TRBJ1-1): DGGITQSPKYLFRKEGQNVTLSCEQNLNHDAMYWYRQDPGQGLRLIYYSQIVNDFQKGDIAEGYSVSREKKESFPLTVTSAQKNPTAFYLCASTLTGPTEAFFGQGTRLTVV.

The V gene is TRBV5-6, the J gene TRBJ1-1, with no clear D. This CDR3 is 12 amino acids long. Germline V gene data show CDR1 as SGHDT and CDR2 as YYEEEE. The V and J ends lost 4 bases and 1 base respectively, with 5 bases between them. Written as DNA, the CDR3 is TGTGCCAGCAGCGGAGGGAACACTGAAGCTTTCTTT. This gives the protein CASSGGNTEAFF.

In DNA, the CDR3 is TGTGCCAGCAGTTTAGGCACCGACAATGAGCAGTTCTTC. Its protein product is CASSLGTDNEQFF. The chain couples TRBV28 to TRBJ2-1; D is uncertain. Trimming took 2 bases from V and 5 from J, leaving 7 bases between them. Germline CDR1 and CDR2: MDHEN and SYDVKM. The CDR3 is 13 residues long.

This rearrangement joins TRBV5-4 to TRBJ2-3; the match to TRBD2 covers 9 bases. The CDR3 is 16 residues long. Germline loops: CDR1 SGHNT, CDR2 YYREEE (reference sequence). J lost 6 bases, V lost 2 bases, and 10 bases had no gene match. CDR3 nucleotides: TGTGCCAGCAGCTTTATGCGGGAGGGCCCTGGGGATACGCAGTATTTT. Protein: CASSFMREGPGDTQYF.

The CDR3 spells CASSLTGRGNTIYF. CDR3 nucleotides: TGTGCCAGCAGCCTGACAGGGAGGGGAAACACCATATATTTT. The rearrangement links TRBV6-5 to TRBJ1-3; the match to TRBD1 covers 7 bases. The CDR3 sequence is 14 residues long. Looked up from germline, CDR1 is MNHEY and CDR2 is SVGAGI. Trimming took 6 bases from V and 4 from J; bases not matched to a gene: 6.

This clone was found once. V is TRBV2 and J is TRBJ2-3; 7 bases line up with TRBD2. Trimming at V came to 4 bases and at J to 0 bases, leaving 10 bases not matched to a gene. Germline CDR1 SNHLY, CDR2 FYNNEI. The CDR3 spans 17 residues. This CDR3 reads CASSVIAGPTSTDTQYF. The CDR3 region has the DNA TGTGCCAGCAGTGTTATAGCGGGCCCTACTAGCACAGATACGCAGTATTTT.

The sample holds one count of this clone. The rearrangement joins TRBV5-4 to TRBJ2-5, with 7 bases aligning to TRBD1. V was pared by 4 bases and J by 3 bases, with 3 bases of the junction left unmatched. The CDR3 is made up of 13 amino acids. CDR1 and CDR2 (germline): SGHNT, YYREEE (reference sequence). CDR3 protein: CASSPGQEETQYF. The CDR3 region has the DNA TGTGCCAGCAGCCCTGGACAGGAAGAGACCCAGTACTTC. Based on the CDR3 plus reference TRBV5-4 and TRBJ2-5, the full variable domain is ETGVTQSPTHLIKTRGQQVTLRCSSQSGHNTVSWYQQALGQGPQFIFQYYREEENGRGNFPPRFSGLQFPNYSSELNVNALELDDSALYLCASSPGQEETQYFGPGTRLLVL.

V usage is TRBV12-5 and J usage is TRBJ2-3; tentatively, D is TRBD2 (6 bases). Per germline, CDR1 LGHNT and CDR2 FRNRAP. V shed 7 bases and J shed 6 bases, with 17 bases lying between them. The CDR3 totals 14 residues. This CDR3 reads CASALEGLGDTQYF. The CDR3, as DNA: TGTGCTAGTGCCTTGGAGGGATTAGGGGATACGCAGTATTTT.

V and J are TRBV27 and TRBJ2-7; 12 bases align to TRBD2. CDR3 size: 15 residues. Germline V gene sequence: CDR1 MNHEY, CDR2 SMNVEV (reference sequence). V was pared by 5 bases and J by 4 bases, with 6 bases of the junction left unmatched. Here the CDR3 DNA reads TGTGCCAGCAGTACGACTAGCGGGGGATCATACGAGCAGTACTTC. Protein sequence: CASSTTSGGSYEQYF.

This chain uses TRBV6-5 with TRBJ1-4; 9 nucleotides align to TRBD1. Germline CDR1 reads MNHEY; CDR2 reads SVGAGI. The length of the CDR3 is 14 residues. V lost 6 bases and J lost 8; bases outside the gene matches: 7. CDR3 nucleotide sequence: TGTGCCAGCAGAAAGGACAGGGGTAGGGAAAAACTGTTTTTT. This sequence encodes CASRKDRGREKLFF.

This clone was counted a few times. The rearrangement joins TRBV4-2 to TRBJ2-7, with 11 bases matching TRBD1. Germline CDR1 reads LGHNA; CDR2 reads YNFKEQ. With 4 bases clipped from V and 4 bases from J, the junction kept 3 bases outside the gene matches. The CDR3 length is 14 residues. The CDR3 DNA follows: TGTGCCAGCAGCCCCGGGACAGGGGGATACGAGCAGTACTTC. Its translation is CASSPGTGGYEQYF.

The chain is built from TRBV30 and TRBJ2-5; D is ambiguous. This CDR3 has 10 amino acids. Germline CDR1 and CDR2: GTSNPN and SVGIG (reference sequence). V was shortened by 2 bases and J by 5 bases, with 3 bases between the two germline ends. The CDR3 loop reads CAWSLETQYF. Written as DNA, the CDR3 is TGTGCCTGGAGTCTGGAGACCCAGTACTTC.

The rearrangement joins TRBV18 to TRBJ1-1; 8 bases match TRBD1. The germline gives CDR1 KGHSH, CDR2 LQKENI. The CDR3 is 18 amino acids. The V segment lost 1 base and the J segment 2 bases; nucleotides outside the gene matches: 12. The CDR3 coding sequence is TGTGCCAGCTCACCACTCAGACAGGGGTCCCCTCTCAACACTGAAGCTTTCTTT. Protein: CASSPLRQGSPLNTEAFF.

The chain couples TRBV27 to TRBJ2-7, with TRBD1 matching over 9 bases. CDR1 is MNHEY and CDR2 is SMNVEV in the germline V gene (reference sequence). After removal of 5 bases from V and 5 bases from J, the junction contained 4 bases not matched to a gene. CDR3 length: 13 residues. The CDR3 DNA reads TGTGCCAGCAGTACAGGACAGGGGAACGAGCAGTACTTC. Protein: CASSTGQGNEQYF.

The chain links TRBV2 to TRBJ2-4, with D perhaps TRBD2 (5 bases). CDR3 size: 17 residues. Between the trimmed V and J ends, which lost 1 base and 2 bases, there was a span of 15 bases. Germline values: CDR1 SNHLY, CDR2 FYNNEI. CDR3 in amino acids: CASSEDVGRGTKNIQYF. CDR3 nucleotide sequence: TGTGCCAGCAGTGAAGACGTGGGGAGAGGAACCAAAAACATTCAGTACTTC.

CDR3 nucleotides: TGCGCCAGCAGCTTGGAGGTAGCGGAGCTTTACAATGAGCAGTTCTTC. As protein: CASSLEVAELYNEQFF. The gene calls are TRBV5-1 and TRBJ2-1, with D perhaps TRBD2 (6 bases). Germline CDR1 SGHRS, CDR2 YFSETQ. V lost 0 bases, J lost 4 bases, and 14 bases lay in between. The CDR3 runs to 16 residues.

The gene calls are TRBV5-1 and TRBJ2-5; 10 nucleotides match TRBD2. This CDR3 contains 17 residues. Germline loops: CDR1 SGHRS, CDR2 YFSETQ. Losses at the gene ends were 3 bases for V and 5 bases for J; bases not matched to a gene: 13. The CDR3: CASSSTASGRGSETQYF. In DNA, the CDR3 is TGCGCCAGCAGCTCCACAGCTAGCGGGAGAGGGTCGGAGACCCAGTACTTC.

V usage is TRBV6-5 and J usage is TRBJ2-2, with 7 nucleotides matching TRBD1. Germline V gives CDR1 MNHEY, CDR2 SVGAGI. V dropped 7 bases and J dropped 1; count of bases not matched to a gene: 3. The CDR3 is 14 amino acids. The CDR3: CASTRQGNTGELFF. CDR3 coding DNA: TGTGCCAGCACAAGACAGGGGAACACCGGGGAGCTGTTTTTT.

This clone is a singleton in its sample. The chain links TRBV27 to TRBJ1-1, with D possibly TRBD1 on 6 matching bases. Between the trimmed V and J ends, which lost 5 bases and 3 bases, there was a span of 13 bases. This CDR3 has 14 residues. CDR1 is MNHEY, CDR2 SMNVEV, per germline (reference sequence). This CDR3 reads CASSRTQGYTEAFF. The CDR3 nucleotides read TGTGCCAGCAGTCGTACACAGGGCTACACTGAAGCTTTCTTT.

The chain carries TRBV19 and TRBJ1-1; 7 nucleotides agree with TRBD1. The CDR3 is 15 residues long. Germline assignment: CDR1 LNHDA and CDR2 SQIVND (reference sequence). V dropped 4 bases and J dropped 6; count of bases not matched to a gene: 11. The CDR3 spells CASSTTTGFGAEAFF. CDR3 DNA sequence: TGTGCCAGTAGTACCACGACAGGGTTTGGCGCTGAAGCTTTCTTT.

This clone has a single count. This chain joins TRBV6-6 and TRBJ2-6, with 8 bases lining up with TRBD1. The germline CDR1 and CDR2 sequences are MNHNY and SVGAGI (reference sequence). The J segment lost 2 bases and the V segment lost 0 bases, leaving 0 bases of the junction unmatched. This CDR3 has 16 amino acids. The DNA of the CDR3 is TGTGCCAGCAGTTACTCGACAGGGGCTGGGGCCAACGTCCTGACTTTC. Encoded protein: CASSYSTGAGANVLTF.

This clone appeared a few times. This chain's CDR3 is CASSHLRGDAEAFF. The CDR3 DNA follows: TGTGCCAGCAGCCACCTACGGGGGGACGCTGAAGCTTTCTTT. V and J are TRBV3-1 (or the pseudogene TRBV3-2) and TRBJ1-1; maybe TRBD1 (5 bases). The CDR3 totals 14 residues. Trimming shortened V by 3 bases and J by 6 bases, and 14 bases separated the two germline ends. CDR1 is LGHDT, CDR2 YNNKEL, per germline (reference sequence).

This sequence joins TRBV19 and TRBJ1-3; D possibly corresponds to TRBD1 (6 bases). This CDR3 has 15 amino acids. From germline, CDR1 is LNHDA and CDR2 SQIVND (reference sequence). Trimming removed 4 bases from V and 3 bases from J, with 13 bases in between. The CDR3 coding sequence is TGTGCCAGTAGTACACAGGGACCGAATGGAAACACCATATATTTT. Translated, it gives CASSTQGPNGNTIYF.

This rearrangement joins TRBV6-6 to TRBJ1-6, with 7 bases aligning to TRBD1. CDR3 length equals 17 residues. V was pared by 5 bases and J by 6 bases, with 13 bases of the junction left unmatched. Germline loops: CDR1 MNHNY, CDR2 SVGAGI (reference sequence). The CDR3 DNA is TGTGCCAGCAGTCCCCGGGTTGGGACAGCGGGTAATTCACCCCTCCACTTT. It specifies CASSPRVGTAGNSPLHF.

The CDR3 nucleotides read TGTGCCAGCAGCTTAGGAATGGGCCTTATCGAAAAACTGTTTTTT. Translated: CASSLGMGLIEKLFF. The chain employs TRBV7-9 and TRBJ1-4; D is unresolved. CDR1 and CDR2 (germline): SEHNR, FQNEAQ (reference sequence). The CDR3 consists of 15 residues. The V end was cut by 1 base, the J end by 8 bases, with 14 bases between.

This chain connects TRBV19 to TRBJ2-5; perhaps TRBD2 as D (7 bases). The CDR3 runs to 15 residues. Germline V CDR1 and CDR2: LNHDA, SQIVND (reference sequence). V lost 1 base and J lost 5, with 14 bases in between. The CDR3 region has the DNA TGTGCCAGTAGTATAGGAGGGGGGGCCGGCGAGACCCAGTACTTC. Encoded protein: CASSIGGGAGETQYF.